The 22 T cell receptor delta chains given below trace back to one sample, sequenced in a study of delta chains in infants with herpesvirus infections. Reverse transcription of PBMC RNA used primers specific for the gamma and delta chains. TCRdb reran clone calling via CATT on the RT-PCR reads. The repertoire consists of more than 1,500 delta-chain clones, with around 30% occurring once and the leading ten covering 9% to 9.5%. The source was peripheral blood, collected at time point 1 of longitudinal follow-up. Source of these receptors: a human donor who was a Ugandan infant, either HIV-exposed or HIV-unexposed (not recorded which).

The V call is TRDV2, the J call TRDJ3; possibly TRDD3 for D (6 bases). Germline V gene sequence: CDR1 GEAIGNYY, CDR2 EKD. The ends were cut back, 0 bases at V and 0 bases at J, with 14 bases in the middle. The CDR3 is made up of 19 amino acids. In DNA form, the CDR3 reads TGTGCCTGTGACACCGCCGGATACCCGAGCTCCTGGGACACCCGACAGATGTTTTTC. Residues: CACDTAGYPSSWDTRQMFF.

This chain connects TRDV1 to TRDJ1; 11 bases are shared with TRDD3. The V gene end was trimmed by 5 bases and the J gene end by 4 bases; junction bases not matched to a gene: 18. Germline CDR1 is TSWWSYY and CDR2 is QGS. CDR3 length equals 19 residues. CDR3 sequence reads: CALGTHTYWGICGGDKLIF. Here the CDR3 DNA reads TGTGCTCTTGGGACTCATACGTACTGGGGGATATGCGGGGGCGATAAACTCATCTTT.

This clone rates as large. V gene TRDV2 combines with J gene TRDJ1; 11 nucleotides match TRDD3. The germline V gene encodes CDR1 GEAIGNYY and CDR2 EKD. CDR3 size: 14 residues. The V and J ends lost 3 bases and 5 bases, in that order; junction bases with no gene match: 4. CDR3 sequence (DNA): TGTGCCTGTGACGTACTGGGGGATAAGGATAAACTCATCTTT. Protein product: CACDVLGDKDKLIF.

This clone is categorized as large. J is TRDJ2 and V is TRDV1; tentatively, D is TRDD2 (6 bases). Germline V gene lookup returns CDR1 TSWWSYY and CDR2 QGS. V was cut by 4 bases and J by 1 base, with 13 bases left in between. This CDR3 spans 16 amino acids. The CDR3 DNA follows: TGTGCTCTTGGGGTCCCTTCCCCCTTTTTGACAGCACAACTCTTCTTT. Amino acids: CALGVPSPFLTAQLFF.

The chain links TRDV1 to TRDJ1, with 9 bases that match TRDD3. Germline CDR1 is TSWWSYY and CDR2 is QGS. The CDR3 runs 17 residues. V trimming: 0 bases; J trimming: 2 bases; junction bases outside the gene matches: 7. The CDR3 DNA is TGTGCTCTTGGGGAACTTCACCGGGGGATACTTACCGATAAACTCATCTTT. Translation gives CALGELHRGILTDKLIF.

V usage is TRDV2 and J usage is TRDJ1; 10 nucleotides align to TRDD3. Trimming cost V 2 bases and J 2 bases; bases outside gene matches: 1. Germline assignment: CDR1 GEAIGNYY and CDR2 EKD. This CDR3 spans 14 amino acids. Written as DNA, the CDR3 is TGTGCCTGTGACAGCTGGGGGATAACCGATAAACTCATCTTT. Translating it yields CACDSWGITDKLIF.

This clone was picked up a small number of times. The chain uses TRDV3 and TRDJ3; 8 nucleotides line up with TRDD3. Per the germline V gene, CDR1 is TVYSNPD and CDR2 is GDNSRS (reference sequence). J gave up 0 bases and V 3 bases, and 7 bases lay outside the gene matches. This CDR3 region has 17 residues. CDR3: CAFWGTGSSWDTRQMFF. The DNA for the CDR3 is TGTGCCTTCTGGGGGACCGGGAGCTCCTGGGACACCCGACAGATGTTTTTC. Together with reference TRDV3 and TRDJ3, the CDR3 gives the full variable domain: CDKVTQSSPDQTVASGSEVVLLCTYDTVYSNPDLFWYRIRPDYSFQFVFYGDNSRSEGADFTQGRFSVKHILTQKAFHLVISPVRTEDSATYYCAFWGTGSSWDTRQMFFGTGIKLFVEP.

This clone is judged medium-sized. The chain recombines TRDV2 with TRDJ1, with 8 positions matching TRDD3. Germline values: CDR1 GEAIGNYY, CDR2 EKD. The V segment lost 2 bases and the J segment 2 bases; nucleotides outside the gene matches: 3. CDR3 length equals 14 residues. CDR3 amino acids: CACDILGGTDKLIF. In nucleotides, the CDR3 is TGTGCCTGTGACATACTGGGGGGAACCGATAAACTCATCTTT.

This chain connects TRDV1 to TRDJ1, with D possibly being TRDD1 or TRDD3 (5 bases each). V lost 2 bases and J lost 4, with 23 bases in between. Germline values: CDR1 TSWWSYY, CDR2 QGS. There are 18 residues in the CDR3. The CDR3 bases are TGTGCTCTTGGGGAAGATCCTTTGGACCAAATACGGGGCGATAAACTCATCTTT. Translated: CALGEDPLDQIRGDKLIF.

Within the sample, this clone is large (0.1 to 1%). The J gene is TRDJ1, the V gene TRDV1; 10 bases align to TRDD3. The CDR3 has 18 amino acids. From germline, CDR1 is TSWWSYY and CDR2 QGS. The V and J ends lost 1 base and 2 bases, in that order; junction bases with no gene match: 10. CDR3 residues: CALGEQGLLGDKTDKLIF. DNA of the CDR3: TGTGCTCTTGGGGAACAGGGCCTCCTGGGGGATAAGACCGATAAACTCATCTTT.

This clone is categorized as medium-sized (0.01 to 0.1%). The V gene is TRDV1, the J gene TRDJ1; TRDD2 is a possible D gene (9 bases). CDR1 is TSWWSYY, CDR2 QGS, per germline. V lost 3 bases and J lost 0, with 29 bases in between. This CDR3 spans 21 amino acids. This CDR3 reads CALGDILPTVYWGLYTDKLIF. Here the CDR3 DNA reads TGTGCTCTTGGGGATATCCTTCCTACGGTCTACTGGGGGCTGTACACCGATAAACTCATCTTT.

As to this clone: Since a much larger clone is just one base distant, this may be a read error. Other DNA sequences from this sample encode an identical CDR3 as well. The chain employs TRDV1 and TRDJ1; 8 nucleotides line up with TRDD3. Germline trimming cut 1 base from V and 5 bases from J; bases unmatched to any gene: 24. The CDR3 is 21 residues long. CDR1 is TSWWSYY and CDR2 is QGS in the germline V gene. The CDR3 region is CALGEPRIRRYWGPLTDKLIF. For the CDR3, the DNA is TGTGCTCTTGGGGAACCACGTATACGGAGGTACTGGGGGCCTCTCACTGATAAACTCATCTTT.

This clone has only one observation. The rearrangement uses TRDV1 and TRDJ4; TRDD3 might be the D (6 bases). Trimming took 0 bases from V and 1 from J, leaving 27 bases between them. CDR3 size: 20 residues. Looked up from germline, CDR1 is TSWWSYY and CDR2 is QGS. The CDR3 DNA sequence: TGTGCTCTTGGGGAACTAAAGAGTCTCCCTACTGGGCTGGGGAGCAGACCCCTGATCTTT. It yields the protein CALGELKSLPTGLGSRPLIF.

The rearrangement joins TRDV1 to TRDJ2; a possible D gene is TRDD2 (6 bases). The CDR3 covers 18 residues. Germline CDR1 reads TSWWSYY; CDR2 reads QGS. V was cut by 2 bases and J by 0 bases, with 16 bases left in between. CDR3 in DNA: TGTGCTCTTGGGGAATGGGAGGCCTTCCCGCCTTTGACAGCACAACTCTTCTTT. It translates to CALGEWEAFPPLTAQLFF.

To note about this clone: Other DNA sequences in this sample translate to the same CDR3. The chain couples TRDV1 to TRDJ1; 7 positions match TRDD3. Germline CDR1 and CDR2: TSWWSYY and QGS. The junction had 18 bases not matched to a gene; V was cut back by 2 bases and J by 0 bases. CDR3 length equals 20 residues. Here the CDR3 reads CALGEVLIPLGVPYTDKLIF. CDR3 nucleotides: TGTGCTCTTGGGGAAGTCTTAATACCCCTGGGGGTTCCGTACACCGATAAACTCATCTTT.

The CDR3 DNA reads TGTGCCTGTGACTGGGGCTCCTGGGACACCCGACAGATGTTTTTC. Translated, it gives CACDWGSWDTRQMFF. The chain has TRDV2 and TRDJ3; D possibly corresponds to TRDD3 (5 bases). There are 15 residues in the CDR3. V lost 3 bases to trimming and J lost 0 bases, with 5 bases between them. Per germline, CDR1 GEAIGNYY and CDR2 EKD.

This clone occurred a few times. The CDR3 nucleotides read TGTGCAGCAAGCGCGACAGGGGGGGCTCCACCAAGGGGACTCATCTTT. It yields the protein CAASATGGAPPRGLIF. The V gene is TRAV29/DV5, the J gene TRDJ1; D is perhaps TRDD3 (5 bases). The germline V gene has CDR1 NSMFDY and CDR2 ISSIKDK. The CDR3 length is 16 residues. V lost 0 bases, J lost 10 bases, and 25 bases lay in between.

The chain joins TRDV1 to TRDJ1; possibly TRDD3 for D (6 bases). Looked up from germline, CDR1 is TSWWSYY and CDR2 is QGS. Trimming pared 3 bases from V and 6 bases from J, leaving 26 bases between. The CDR3 runs 18 residues. Here the CDR3 DNA reads TGTGCTCTTGGGGAGCAAGAGGGCTATGGAAGCTGGGGCCATAAACTCATCTTT. Translated, it gives CALGEQEGYGSWGHKLIF.

This clone counts as large. The rearrangement uses TRDV1 and TRDJ1, with TRDD3 matching 10 bases. This CDR3 is built from 26 residues. After removal of 3 bases from V and 1 base from J, the junction contained 35 bases not matched to a gene. Germline loops: CDR1 TSWWSYY, CDR2 QGS. CDR3 sequence: CALGDTSCIPPLKITGGSTSTDKLIF. CDR3 bases: TGTGCTCTTGGGGACACCTCTTGTATTCCTCCCCTCAAAATTACTGGGGGATCTACCTCCACCGATAAACTCATCTTT.

Judged by abundance, this clone is large. The chain employs TRDV3 and TRDJ1; D possibly corresponds to TRDD3 (6 bases). The CDR3 length is 17 residues. Germline CDR1 is TVYSNPD and CDR2 is GDNSRS (reference sequence). Trimming took 2 bases from V and 0 from J, leaving 22 bases between them. Here the CDR3 reads CAFHSHMRDINTDKLIF. CDR3 coding DNA: TGTGCCTTTCATTCCCATATGAGGGATATCAACACCGATAAACTCATCTTT.

The chain uses TRDV1 and TRDJ1; a possible D gene is TRDD3 (5 bases). CDR1 is TSWWSYY and CDR2 is QGS in the germline V gene. The ends were cut back, 0 bases at V and 0 bases at J, with 17 bases in the middle. The CDR3 covers 18 residues. DNA for the CDR3: TGTGCTCTTGGGGAACTCCCACGAGGGGGGTCTCACACCGATAAACTCATCTTT. This gives the protein CALGELPRGGSHTDKLIF.

With respect to this clone: This sequence is one base from a far larger clone and is likely a read error. The chain uses TRDV2 and TRDJ3; 8 bases fit TRDD3. Per the germline V gene, CDR1 is GEAIGNYY and CDR2 is EKD. J gave up 0 bases and V 5 bases, and 2 bases lay outside the gene matches. This CDR3 comprises 16 residues. As DNA, the CDR3 is TGTGCCTGTGGCTGGGGGAGCTCCTGGGACACCCGACAGATGTTTTTC. It translates to CACGWGSSWDTRQMFF.